This T cell receptor (beta chain) is from a study of shared clonotypes between healthy human individuals. On the study more broadly: The study enrolled two women and three men aged 18 to 49.

The CDR3 has 15 amino acids. Germline CDR1 is SGHTA and CDR2 is FQGNSA. Trimming at V came to 1 base and at J to 5 bases, leaving 7 bases not matched to a gene. Data came from immunoSEQ multiplex PCR; TCRdb stores just in-frame clones and leaves some out. Altogether about 700,000 clones are present, 92% being singletons, with the ten largest covering 24%. CD45RO-negative CD8 cells positively selected for CCR7 made up the naive population, which excluded terminally differentiated effector memory CD45RA+ cells. Those who donated, Caucasian adults without exception, all lived in Nashville, Tennessee. The sequence derives from a man between 25 and 39 years old in good health. Input material: naive CD8+ T cells sorted from blood. V usage is TRBV7-2 and J usage is TRBJ2-7; TRBD2 aligns across 8 bases. The CDR3 DNA reads as TGTGCCAGCAGCTTAGTTGCGGGGGGACTCGACGAGCAGTACTTC. Protein sequence: CASSLVAGGLDEQYF.